This passage covers 21 T cell receptor beta chains from one sample sequenced in a study of spatial heterogeneity in lung cancer. TCRdb recomputed calls from the 5' RACE reads with MiXCR, one row per CDR3 protein. The sample contains some 120,000 distinct CDR3 sequences, roughly an eighth of which appear only once. As to time point: blood at routine non-recurrence follow-up after resection. Material for sequencing was whole RNA from tumor, nontumor lung or frozen PBMC, left unsorted. The specimen was PBMCs, collected at follow-up. Source of these receptors: a male donor with early-stage non-small cell lung cancer.

This clonotype showed up many times. The rearrangement joins TRBV30 to TRBJ2-5; 9 bases agree with TRBD2. CDR3 length: 15 residues. V shed 2 bases and J 2 bases; nucleotides not matched to a gene: 6. Germline CDR1 GTSNPN, CDR2 SVGIG (reference sequence). CDR3 region: CAWSTERGAQETQYF. CDR3 DNA: TGTGCCTGGAGTACAGAGCGGGGGGCGCAAGAGACCCAGTACTTC.

The chain recombines TRBV28 with TRBJ1-5; no definite D call. Germline V gives CDR1 MDHEN, CDR2 SYDVKM. V was trimmed by 2 bases and J by 4 bases, leaving 3 bases between them. The CDR3 contains 12 residues. CDR3 DNA: TGTGCCAGCAGTTTAGTGAATCAGCCCCAGCATTTT. Its protein is CASSLVNQPQHF.

The rearrangement uses TRBV7-2 and TRBJ2-3, with 7 nucleotides matching TRBD2. Germline trimming cut 8 bases from V and 1 base from J; bases unmatched to any gene: 6. Looked up from germline, CDR1 is SGHTA and CDR2 is FQGNSA. The CDR3 extends over 14 amino acids. The CDR3 sequence: CASLPGGRTDTQYF. The DNA for the CDR3 is TGTGCCAGCCTCCCGGGGGGACGCACAGATACGCAGTATTTT.

This rearrangement joins TRBV28 to TRBJ1-5; a possible D gene is TRBD1 (5 bases). Germline lookup yields CDR1 MDHEN and CDR2 SYDVKM. V lost 3 bases, J lost 2 bases, and 8 bases lay in between. The CDR3 totals 14 residues. Here the CDR3 DNA reads TGTGCCAGCAGTTTGGGCAGGGGCAATCAGCCCCAGCATTTT. Protein product: CASSLGRGNQPQHF.

The chain has TRBV3-1 and TRBJ2-2; tentatively, D is TRBD1 (5 bases). Germline lookup yields CDR1 LGHDT and CDR2 YNNKEL (reference sequence). V was shortened by 5 bases and J by 7 bases, with 11 bases between the two germline ends. The CDR3 is 13 residues long. The CDR3 sequence is CASSFSQGGELFF. CDR3 DNA: TGTGCCAGCAGCTTTTCGCAGGGCGGGGAGCTGTTTTTT.

The table lists this clonotype with a few counts. The rearrangement uses TRBV28 and TRBJ2-5, with 12 positions matching TRBD2. The CDR3 length is 17 residues. In germline, CDR1 is MDHEN, CDR2 SYDVKM. Trimming at V came to 4 bases and at J to 6 bases, leaving 12 bases not matched to a gene. The CDR3 nucleotides read TGTGCCAGCAGTTCTACGACGACTAGCGGGGGTATAAAGACCCAGTACTTC. The encoded protein is CASSSTTTSGGIKTQYF.

This clonotype has just a few counts. DNA of the CDR3: TGTGCCAGCAGTTACGTTGGCAGGGGGGCGTTTGGAGAAAAACTGTTTTTT. This encodes CASSYVGRGAFGEKLFF. The chain links TRBV6-2 or TRBV6-3 to TRBJ1-4; TRBD1 matches 7 bases. J lost 8 bases, V lost 2 bases, and 14 bases had no gene match. The CDR3 spans 17 residues. CDR1 MNHEY and CDR2 SVGEGT come from the germline V gene.

This clonotype was seen a few times. V gene TRBV5-1 combines with J gene TRBJ2-2; either TRBD1 or TRBD2 may fit D (6 bases each). The V end lost 4 bases, the J end lost 9 bases, and 16 bases lay between the germline ends. CDR1 is SGHRS and CDR2 is YFSETQ in the germline V gene. There are 14 residues in the CDR3. The CDR3 nucleotides are TGCGCCAGCAGCGTTACAGGGACTGACAGGGAGCTGTTTTTT. It translates to CASSVTGTDRELFF. Filled out from reference TRBV5-1 and TRBJ2-2, the complete variable domain reads KAGVTQTPRYLIKTRGQQVTLSCSPISGHRSVSWYQQTPGQGLQFLFEYFSETQRNKGNFPGRFSGRQFSNSRSEMNVSTLELGDSALYLCASSVTGTDRELFFGEGSRLTVL.

This clonotype was seen once. The chain joins TRBV6-2 or TRBV6-3 to TRBJ2-1, with 10 bases fitting TRBD1. The germline gives CDR1 MNHEY, CDR2 SVGEGT. V dropped 2 bases and J dropped 6; count of bases not matched to a gene: 4. There are 15 residues in the CDR3. The CDR3 loop reads CASSYRDRGGNEQFF. The CDR3 DNA reads as TGTGCCAGCAGTTACCGGGACAGGGGAGGCAATGAGCAGTTCTTC.

This clonotype was picked up a small number of times. The V gene is TRBV15, the J gene TRBJ2-3; tentatively, D is TRBD1 (5 bases). Trimming took off 0 bases at V and 3 bases at J, with 13 bases between the two ends. CDR3 length equals 16 residues. The germline V gene encodes CDR1 LNHNV and CDR2 YYDKDF (reference sequence). CDR3 sequence: CATSREGARWTDTQYF. The CDR3 bases are TGTGCCACCAGCAGAGAAGGGGCGCGGTGGACAGATACGCAGTATTTT. Together with reference TRBV15 and TRBJ2-3, the CDR3 gives the full variable domain: DAMVIQNPRYQVTQFGKPVTLSCSQTLNHNVMYWYQQKSSQAPKLLFHYYDKDFNNEADTPDNFQSRRPNTSFCFLDIRSPGLGDTAMYLCATSREGARWTDTQYFGPGTRLTVL.

This chain uses TRBV6-1 with TRBJ1-5; unclear D gene. Between the trimmed V and J ends, which lost 8 bases and 3 bases, there was a span of 17 bases. Germline V lookup: CDR1 MNHNS, CDR2 SASEGT. CDR3 length equals 15 residues. The CDR3 spells CASLQLWQNNQPQHF. In nucleotides, the CDR3 is TGTGCCAGCCTCCAATTATGGCAGAACAATCAGCCCCAGCATTTT.

In this sample, this clonotype turned up a few times. The rearrangement joins TRBV20-1 to TRBJ1-5, with 8 bases identical to TRBD1. The CDR3 covers 16 residues. Trimming cost V 4 bases and J 0 bases; bases outside gene matches: 8. Per the germline V gene, CDR1 is DFQATT and CDR2 is SNEGSKA (reference sequence). The CDR3 sequence: CSATDRGTLSNQPQHF. The DNA of the CDR3 is TGCAGTGCTACCGACAGGGGCACTCTTAGCAATCAGCCCCAGCATTTT.

This clonotype was seen at least ten times. This sequence joins TRBV2 and TRBJ2-3, with 10 bases identical to TRBD2. Unmatched junction bases numbered 16, after V lost 7 bases and J lost 0 bases. This CDR3 region has 19 residues. Germline assignment: CDR1 SNHLY and CDR2 FYNNEI. CDR3 nucleotides: TGTGCCAGCACGTTACCGGCCTATAGCGGGGGGCGAAGCACAGATACGCAGTATTTT. Translating it yields CASTLPAYSGGRSTDTQYF. Filled out from reference TRBV2 and TRBJ2-3, the complete variable domain reads EPEVTQTPSHQVTQMGQEVILRCVPISNHLYFYWYRQILGQKVEFLVSFYNNEISEKSEIFDDQFSVERPDGSNFTLKIRSTKLEDSAMYFCASTLPAYSGGRSTDTQYFGPGTRLTVL.

This chain joins TRBV28 and TRBJ1-2, with 7 positions matching TRBD1. The junction had 0 bases not matched to a gene; V was cut back by 0 bases and J by 2 bases. CDR1 and CDR2 from the germline V gene are MDHEN and SYDVKM. CDR3 size: 14 residues. As DNA, the CDR3 is TGTGCCAGCAGTTTATGGGACAGGAACTATGGCTACACCTTC. It yields the protein CASSLWDRNYGYTF.

This clonotype was detected many times. The V gene is TRBV12-3 or TRBV12-4, the J gene TRBJ1-5; TRBD1 is a possible D gene (6 bases). There are 14 residues in the CDR3. Deletions cut 1 base from V and 3 bases from J, with 7 bases between. This CDR3 reads CASSLGGPNQPQHF. The CDR3 region has the DNA TGTGCCAGCAGTTTAGGGGGGCCCAATCAGCCCCAGCATTTT.

The gene calls are TRBV12-3 or TRBV12-4 and TRBJ1-2; the match to TRBD1 covers 12 bases. The CDR3 runs 15 residues. Trimming at V came to 6 bases and at J to 8 bases, leaving 10 bases not matched to a gene. Here the CDR3 DNA reads TGTGCCAGCAGACGGGACAGGGGGCAGCGCCTCGGCTACACCTTC. Its translation: CASRRDRGQRLGYTF.

This clonotype was recorded a few times. This chain uses TRBV6-6 with TRBJ2-3, with D unclear. The CDR3 loop spans 16 amino acids. The germline V gene encodes CDR1 MNHNY and CDR2 SVGAGI (reference sequence). V shed 7 bases and J shed 0 bases, with 17 bases lying between them. Written as DNA, the CDR3 is TGTGCCAGCACCCGACGGCCGGGTTCTAGCACAGATACGCAGTATTTT. Translated, it gives CASTRRPGSSTDTQYF.

There are many counts of this clonotype. The rearrangement joins TRBV28 to TRBJ1-6; no definite D call. V was trimmed by 6 bases and J by 8 bases, leaving 14 bases between them. Germline V gene sequence: CDR1 MDHEN, CDR2 SYDVKM. There are 14 residues in the CDR3. CDR3 coding DNA: TGTGCCAGCAGACAACGGGATCCCTATTCACCCCTCCACTTT. It translates to CASRQRDPYSPLHF. The full variable domain, rest sourced from reference TRBV28 and TRBJ1-6, is DVKVTQSSRYLVKRTGEKVFLECVQDMDHENMFWYRQDPGLGLRLIYFSYDVKMKEKGDIPEGYSVSREKKERFSLILESASTNQTSMYLCASRQRDPYSPLHFGNGTRLTVT.

This clonotype was picked up many times. The chain joins TRBV10-3 to TRBJ2-3; D may be TRBD2 (5 bases). Trimming shortened V by 9 bases and J by 5 bases, and 15 bases separated the two germline ends. Germline values: CDR1 ENHRY, CDR2 SYGVKD. The CDR3 totals 13 residues. CDR3 DNA sequence: TGTGCCATTGGCGGACGTAGCGAAGATACGCAGTATTTT. Translated, it gives CAIGGRSEDTQYF.

At least ten counts were recorded for this clonotype. This chain joins TRBV20-1 and TRBJ1-2; 9 nucleotides align to TRBD1. Looked up from germline, CDR1 is DFQATT and CDR2 is SNEGSKA (reference sequence). The CDR3 consists of 13 residues. Trimming at V came to 6 bases and at J to 5 bases, leaving 7 bases not matched to a gene. This chain's CDR3 is CSANRGQGYGYTF. The CDR3 DNA reads TGCAGTGCCAACCGGGGACAGGGATATGGCTACACCTTC.

This clonotype was seen a few times. J is TRBJ1-5 and V is TRBV20-1; D is perhaps TRBD1 (6 bases). Germline V gene data show CDR1 as DFQATT and CDR2 as SNEGSKA (reference sequence). Trimming pared 3 bases from V and 2 bases from J, leaving 17 bases between. There are 16 residues in the CDR3. CDR3 bases: TGCAGTGCTAGGGACAGTCCGGCAGTGGGCAATCAGCCCCAGCATTTT. It translates to CSARDSPAVGNQPQHF.